A single sample is the source of the 30 T cell receptor beta chains below, sequenced in a study of control samples from healthy donors and cancer patients. TCRdb's copy holds only in-frame clones and misses some; the assay was immunoSEQ multiplex PCR. The data show about 270,000 clones, around 80% seen once. The source material was PBMCs. These receptors came from a woman in her fifties or sixties with lung cancer.

This chain joins TRBV30 and TRBJ1-5; perhaps TRBD1 as D (5 bases). Germline V gene sequence: CDR1 GTSNPN, CDR2 SVGIG (reference sequence). The CDR3 is 13 amino acids. V was shortened by 4 bases and J by 5 bases, with 12 bases between the two germline ends. For the CDR3, the DNA is TGTGCCTGGAATAGGGCAGGGTATCAGCCCCAGCATTTT. It is translated as CAWNRAGYQPQHF.

This clone was counted a single time. The chain combines TRBV19 with TRBJ2-3; weak D call: TRBD2 (5 bases). Germline CDR1 and CDR2: LNHDA and SQIVND (reference sequence). Trimming left V 5 bases short and J 0 bases short, with 12 bases between. CDR3 length: 15 residues. In DNA form, the CDR3 reads TGTGCCAGTAGTCGTGCGACTACTAGCACAGATACGCAGTATTTT. Translation gives CASSRATTSTDTQYF.

The genes are TRBV6-5 and TRBJ1-6, with D possibly being TRBD1 (6 bases). The germline gives CDR1 MNHEY, CDR2 SVGAGI. V shed 4 bases and J shed 5 bases, with 9 bases lying between them. This CDR3 has 14 amino acids. CDR3 nucleotides: TGTGCCAGCAGTTCCTGGACAGATAATTCACCCCTCCACTTT. Amino acids: CASSSWTDNSPLHF.

As concerns this clone: Other DNA sequences in the sample encode the same CDR3. The chain combines TRBV7-2 with TRBJ1-2; 8 bases are a match to TRBD1. The J segment lost 5 bases and the V segment lost 5 bases, leaving 4 bases of the junction unmatched. The germline gives CDR1 SGHTA, CDR2 FQGNSA. CDR3 length: 13 amino acids. CDR3 sequence reads: CASSPGQGYGYTF. CDR3 DNA: TGTGCCAGCAGCCCTGGACAGGGATATGGCTACACCTTC.

V gene TRBV6-1 combines with J gene TRBJ1-2; D gene uncertain. The CDR3 is made up of 12 amino acids. Trimming took off 2 bases at V and 3 bases at J, with 4 bases between the two ends. Germline-derived CDR1 and CDR2 are MNHNS and SASEGT. The CDR3 here is CASSETHYGYTF. The DNA of the CDR3 is TGTGCCAGCAGTGAAACTCACTATGGCTACACCTTC.

The gene calls are TRBV18 and TRBJ2-1; the D gene could be TRBD1 or TRBD2 (5 bases each). V lost 3 bases and J lost 7, with 19 bases in between. Per the germline V gene, CDR1 is KGHSH and CDR2 is LQKENI. The length of the CDR3 is 16 residues. This CDR3 is CASSPTFGGVSNEQFF. The CDR3 coding sequence is TGTGCCAGCTCACCTACGTTTGGGGGAGTGAGTAATGAGCAGTTCTTC.

The chain combines TRBV7-9 with TRBJ2-7, with 13 positions matching TRBD2. Germline CDR1 and CDR2: SEHNR and FQNEAQ (reference sequence). Trimming cost V 5 bases and J 3 bases; bases outside gene matches: 4. The CDR3 runs 15 residues. The DNA of the CDR3 is TGTGCCAGCAGCCATGGGACTAGCGGGATCTACGAGCAGTACTTC. It is translated as CASSHGTSGIYEQYF.

J is TRBJ1-1 and V is TRBV12-3 or TRBV12-4; D ambiguous. The CDR3 runs to 11 residues. The V gene lost 3 bases and the J gene lost 7 bases, with 6 bases spanning the gap. As DNA, the CDR3 is TGTGCCAGCAGTTTCGGCGTTGAAGCTTTCTTT. Protein sequence: CASSFGVEAFF.

This chain links TRBV10-3 with TRBJ1-1, with a weak D call TRBD1 (5 bases). Trimming left V 6 bases short and J 4 bases short, with 9 bases between. The CDR3 consists of 12 residues. Germline loops: CDR1 ENHRY, CDR2 SYGVKD. For the CDR3, the DNA is TGTGCCATCAGGGGGGTTACCACTGAAGCTTTCTTT. This translates into CAIRGVTTEAFF.

In this sample, this clone turned up a few times. Distinct nucleotide sequences in the sample also encode this CDR3. V gene TRBV10-3 combines with J gene TRBJ1-5; TRBD1 might be the D (5 bases). CDR3 length: 13 amino acids. CDR1 is ENHRY and CDR2 is SYGVKD in the germline V gene. V lost 6 bases to trimming and J lost 1 base, with 7 bases between them. DNA of the CDR3: TGTGCCATCAGAGGGGACAGCAATCAGCCCCAGCATTTT. Translated: CAIRGDSNQPQHF.

This clone showed up just once. This chain uses TRBV15 with TRBJ2-5; D is undetermined. V was clipped by 0 bases and J by 0 bases, with 2 bases between them. Germline CDR1 and CDR2: LNHNV and YYDKDF (reference sequence). The CDR3 has 13 amino acids. The CDR3 region has the DNA TGTGCCACCAGCAGAGATCACCAAGAGACCCAGTACTTC. It yields the protein CATSRDHQETQYF.

V usage is TRBV7-2 and J usage is TRBJ2-7; D is unclear. The germline V and J ends were trimmed by 4 bases and 3 bases, with 16 bases remaining between them. Per the germline V gene, CDR1 is SGHTA and CDR2 is FQGNSA. This CDR3 spans 15 amino acids. The DNA for the CDR3 is TGTGCCAGCAGCTCCATGATCTCTGGAAACTACGAGCAGTACTTC. Protein: CASSSMISGNYEQYF.

The chain combines TRBV16 with TRBJ1-5; TRBD1 might be the D (5 bases). Trimming pared 2 bases from V and 4 bases from J, leaving 12 bases between. CDR3 length equals 15 residues. Germline assignment: CDR1 KGHSY and CDR2 FQNENV. The CDR3 coding sequence is TGTGCCAGCAGCCAACATGACAGTCATAATCAGCCCCAGCATTTT. Translation gives CASSQHDSHNQPQHF.

The table lists this clone with a count of one. This chain uses TRBV7-3 with TRBJ1-4, with a tentative D call TRBD1 (5 bases). The germline V gene has CDR1 SGHTA and CDR2 FQGTGA. Trimming took off 5 bases at V and 4 bases at J, with 14 bases between the two ends. CDR3 size: 15 residues. This CDR3 is CASSQAGGYNEKLFF. CDR3 coding DNA: TGTGCCAGCAGCCAAGCGGGGGGTTATAATGAAAAACTGTTTTTT.

This chain joins TRBV2 and TRBJ1-4; 8 positions agree with TRBD1. Germline trimming cut 5 bases from V and 3 bases from J; bases unmatched to any gene: 11. The CDR3 length is 17 residues. Germline V lookup: CDR1 SNHLY, CDR2 FYNNEI. The CDR3 reads CASSRQGTGLANEKLFF. DNA of the CDR3: TGTGCCAGCAGTAGACAGGGGACGGGATTGGCTAATGAAAAACTGTTTTTT.

J is TRBJ1-5 and V is TRBV27; D gene uncertain. The CDR3 has 13 amino acids. Germline assignment: CDR1 MNHEY and CDR2 SMNVEV (reference sequence). Trimming removed 5 bases at V and 6 bases at J, with 11 bases between. Here the CDR3 DNA reads TGTGCCAGCAGTCCTCGACTCGGTCAGCCCCAGCATTTT. Its translation: CASSPRLGQPQHF.

The chain joins TRBV7-9 to TRBJ2-6; TRBD1 aligns across 7 bases. The CDR3 runs to 14 residues. Germline V gene sequence: CDR1 SEHNR, CDR2 FQNEAQ (reference sequence). Trimming took 8 bases from V and 2 from J; bases not matched to a gene: 3. CDR3: CASVGGAGANVLTF. The CDR3 DNA reads TGTGCCAGCGTAGGGGGCGCTGGGGCCAACGTCCTGACTTTC.

V is TRBV9 and J is TRBJ1-5; 7 positions match TRBD1. J gave up 2 bases and V 0 bases, and 2 bases lay outside the gene matches. This CDR3 is built from 15 residues. The germline V gene encodes CDR1 SGDLS and CDR2 YYNGEE. The CDR3 nucleotides are TGTGCCAGCAGCGTAGGGACAGGCGGCAATCAGCCCCAGCATTTT. It yields the protein CASSVGTGGNQPQHF. Supplemented by reference TRBV9 and TRBJ1-5, the full variable domain reads DSGVTQTPKHLITATGQRVTLRCSPRSGDLSVYWYQQSLDQGLQFLIQYYNGEERAKGNILERFSAQQFPDLHSELNLSSLELGDSALYFCASSVGTGGNQPQHFGDGTRLSIL.

The V gene is TRBV28, the J gene TRBJ2-1, with 9 positions matching TRBD1. This CDR3 contains 16 residues. Unmatched junction bases numbered 10, after V lost 4 bases and J lost 6 bases. CDR1 and CDR2 from the germline V gene are MDHEN and SYDVKM. DNA for the CDR3: TGTGCCAGCAGTTACGCGCTAACAGGGGGCCCCAATGAGCAGTTCTTC. Amino acid sequence: CASSYALTGGPNEQFF.

V and J are TRBV15 and TRBJ2-1; D possibly corresponds to TRBD2 (5 bases). Germline CDR1 reads LNHNV; CDR2 reads YYDKDF (reference sequence). Trimming cost V 3 bases and J 1 base, with 7 bases left between them. The CDR3 covers 14 residues. Here the CDR3 reads CATSRSGSYNEQFF. In DNA form, the CDR3 reads TGTGCCACCAGCAGGAGCGGATCCTACAATGAGCAGTTCTTC.

In DNA form, the CDR3 reads TGTGCCAGCAGCGGTAGCGGGAGCTCCTACGAGCAGTACTTC. This translates into CASSGSGSSYEQYF. This rearrangement joins TRBV9 to TRBJ2-7; TRBD2 aligns across 9 bases. Germline CDR1 and CDR2: SGDLS and YYNGEE. The CDR3 covers 14 residues. J lost 0 bases, V lost 3 bases, and 1 base had no gene match.

This clone was observed a handful of times. The chain carries TRBV11-3 and TRBJ2-3; D uncertain. Germline assignment: CDR1 SGHNT and CDR2 YENEEA. Trimming pared 3 bases from V and 1 base from J, leaving 5 bases between. The CDR3 runs to 13 residues. The CDR3 spells CASSLSGTDTQYF. In nucleotides, the CDR3 is TGTGCCAGCAGCTTGTCAGGCACAGATACGCAGTATTTT.

The chain employs TRBV12-3 or TRBV12-4 and TRBJ2-7; the match to TRBD1 covers 7 bases. The CDR3 is 13 amino acids. V was clipped by 4 bases and J by 6 bases; unmatched bases: 6. CDR3 amino acids: CASSSPDRPEQYF. The CDR3 nucleotides read TGTGCCAGCAGTTCACCGGACAGGCCCGAGCAGTACTTC.

This chain joins TRBV5-6 and TRBJ2-3; TRBD2 agrees at 10 bases. V trimming: 4 bases; J trimming: 4 bases; junction bases outside the gene matches: 9. CDR3 length: 16 residues. Germline V gives CDR1 SGHDT, CDR2 YYEEEE. The CDR3 spells CASSPIAGGSSDTQYF. The CDR3 bases are TGTGCCAGCAGCCCTATAGCGGGAGGTTCGTCAGATACGCAGTATTTT.

The chain employs TRBV6-1 and TRBJ1-1; D is unresolved. This CDR3 region has 14 residues. CDR1 and CDR2 (germline): MNHNS, SASEGT. V was shortened by 0 bases and J by 1 base, with 6 bases between the two germline ends. CDR3 in DNA: TGTGCCAGCAGTGAAGCAAGGAGGAACACTGAAGCTTTCTTT. This encodes CASSEARRNTEAFF.

The chain is built from TRBV6-1 and TRBJ2-5, with 9 nucleotides matching TRBD1. From germline, CDR1 is MNHNS and CDR2 SASEGT. CDR3 size: 16 residues. V was clipped by 4 bases and J by 2 bases; unmatched bases: 8. The CDR3 here is CASSATGGGFQETQYF. CDR3 sequence (DNA): TGTGCCAGCAGTGCAACAGGGGGCGGGTTTCAAGAGACCCAGTACTTC.

This clone appeared a few times. The chain uses TRBV6-5 and TRBJ2-7; 7 bases agree with TRBD1. Unmatched junction bases numbered 7, after V lost 2 bases and J lost 3 bases. Germline loops: CDR1 MNHEY, CDR2 SVGAGI. The CDR3 is 15 amino acids. The CDR3 loop is CASSYPRDRSYEQYF. The CDR3 coding sequence is TGTGCCAGCAGTTACCCCCGGGACAGAAGCTACGAGCAGTACTTC.

This clone showed up just once. The chain joins TRBV23-1 to TRBJ1-1; 8 bases line up with TRBD1. TRBV23-1 is labeled an ORF, and its function is uncertain. CDR3 size: 17 residues. Germline trimming cut 0 bases from V and 1 base from J; bases unmatched to any gene: 7. CDR3 amino acids: CASSQSVGRGRNTEAFF. In nucleotides, the CDR3 is TGCGCCAGCAGTCAATCGGTCGGCAGGGGGCGGAACACTGAAGCTTTCTTT.

The chain has TRBV5-5 and TRBJ2-7; 7 bases match TRBD2. Germline loops: CDR1 SGHKS, CDR2 YYEKEE (reference sequence). The CDR3 is 14 residues long. The V segment lost 6 bases and the J segment 5 bases; nucleotides outside the gene matches: 11. This CDR3 reads CASTNAGVGHEQYF. The CDR3 DNA is TGTGCCAGCACAAACGCGGGAGTAGGTCACGAGCAGTACTTC.

The chain is built from TRBV5-4 and TRBJ1-1, with a possible D match to TRBD1 (6 bases). Trimming took off 3 bases at V and 4 bases at J, with 16 bases between the two ends. The CDR3 is 15 amino acids. CDR1 and CDR2 from the germline V gene are SGHNT and YYREEE (reference sequence). The CDR3 nucleotides read TGTGCCAGCAGCTCCCCTGGACAGCTCCCCACTGAAGCTTTCTTT. It is translated as CASSSPGQLPTEAFF.